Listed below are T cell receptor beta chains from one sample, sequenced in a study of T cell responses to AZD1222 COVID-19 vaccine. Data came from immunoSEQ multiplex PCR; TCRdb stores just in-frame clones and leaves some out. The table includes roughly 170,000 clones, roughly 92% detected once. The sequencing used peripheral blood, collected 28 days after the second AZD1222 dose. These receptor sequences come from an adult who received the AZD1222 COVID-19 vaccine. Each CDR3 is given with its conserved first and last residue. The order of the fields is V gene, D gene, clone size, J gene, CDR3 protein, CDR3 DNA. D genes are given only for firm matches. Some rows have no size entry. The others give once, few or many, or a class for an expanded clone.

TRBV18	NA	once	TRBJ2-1	CASSPNRDTYNEQFF	TGTGCCAGCTCACCAAATCGAGACACATACAATGAGCAGTTCTTC
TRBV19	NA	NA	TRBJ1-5	CASSTIIGRGPQHF	TGTGCCAGTAGTACGATTATTGGGCGAGGTCCCCAGCATTTT
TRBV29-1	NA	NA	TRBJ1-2	CSASDRGVYGYTF	TGCAGCGCCTCGGACAGAGGCGTTTATGGCTACACCTTC
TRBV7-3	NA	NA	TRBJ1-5	CASSLGINQPQHF	TGTGCCAGCAGCCTAGGGATCAATCAGCCCCAGCATTTT
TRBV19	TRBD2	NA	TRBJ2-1	CASSPYGGGSYNEQFF	TGTGCCAGTAGTCCCTATGGGGGGGGGTCCTACAATGAGCAGTTCTTC
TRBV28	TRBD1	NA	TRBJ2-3	CASSLGGTGGTDTQYF	TGTGCCAGCAGTTTAGGGGGGACAGGGGGCACAGATACGCAGTATTTT
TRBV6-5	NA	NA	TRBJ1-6	CASSFEARRVGSPLHF	TGTGCCAGCAGTTTCGAAGCCCGCAGGGTCGGTTCACCCCTCCACTTT
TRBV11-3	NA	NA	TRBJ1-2	CASSYDTGQLYGYTF	TGTGCCAGCAGCTACGATACTGGACAGTTATATGGCTACACCTTC
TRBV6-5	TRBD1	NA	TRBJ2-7	CASTSPDRSHEQYF	TGTGCCAGCACCTCCCCGGACAGGAGCCACGAGCAGTACTTC
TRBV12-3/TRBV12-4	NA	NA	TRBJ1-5	CASSLWGQPQHF	TGTGCCAGCAGTTTATGGGGTCAGCCCCAGCATTTT
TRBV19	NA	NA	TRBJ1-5	CASKTVAHQPQHF	TGTGCCAGTAAGACAGTTGCCCATCAGCCCCAGCATTTT
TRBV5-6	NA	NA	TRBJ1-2	CASSLGVYRGADGYTF	TGTGCCAGCAGCTTGGGCGTATATCGGGGGGCCGATGGCTACACCTTC
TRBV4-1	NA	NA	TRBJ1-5	CASSQVWGEPQHF	TGCGCCAGCAGCCAAGTGTGGGGGGAGCCCCAGCATTTT
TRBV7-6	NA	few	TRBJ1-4	CASSLSAGDEKLFF	TGTGCCAGCAGCTTAAGCGCAGGGGACGAAAAACTGTTTTTT
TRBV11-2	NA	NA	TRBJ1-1	CASSLYGGMNTEAFF	TGTGCCAGCAGCCTTTATGGGGGGATGAACACTGAAGCTTTCTTT
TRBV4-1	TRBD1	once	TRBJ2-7	CASSQSAGTGLYEQYF	TGCGCCAGCAGCCAAAGCGCCGGGACAGGACTTTACGAGCAGTACTTC
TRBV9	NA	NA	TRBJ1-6	CASSETAFSNNSPLHF	TGTGCCAGCAGCGAGACAGCGTTCAGTAATAATTCACCCCTCCACTTT
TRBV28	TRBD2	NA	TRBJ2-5	CASSVAFAGEETQYF	TGTGCCAGCAGTGTGGCGTTTGCGGGGGAAGAGACCCAGTACTTC
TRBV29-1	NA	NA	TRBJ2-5	CSVDWVEETQYF	TGCAGCGTTGACTGGGTTGAAGAGACCCAGTACTTC
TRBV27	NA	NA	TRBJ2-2	CASTWGGELFF	TGTGCCAGCACCTGGGGGGGGGAGCTGTTTTTT
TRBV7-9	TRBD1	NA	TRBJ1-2	CASSRDQQGEGGYTF	TGTGCCAGCAGCCGGGACCAACAGGGGGAAGGTGGCTACACCTTC
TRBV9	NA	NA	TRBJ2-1	CASSVGKEQFF	TGTGCCAGCAGCGTAGGCAAAGAGCAGTTCTTC
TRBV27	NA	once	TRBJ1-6	CASSPSHLSVSNSPLHF	TGTGCCAGCAGTCCCTCACATCTGTCGGTGTCTAATTCACCCCTCCACTTT
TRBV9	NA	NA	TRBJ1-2	CASSVEGDLYGYTF	TGTGCCAGCAGCGTAGAAGGGGACTTATATGGCTACACCTTC
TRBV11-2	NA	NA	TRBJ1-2	CASSLAPSGYTF	TGTGCCAGCAGCTTAGCACCATCCGGCTACACCTTC
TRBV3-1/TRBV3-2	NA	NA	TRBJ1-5	CASSQGSGGNQPQHF	TGTGCCAGCAGCCAAGGTTCAGGGGGCAATCAGCCCCAGCATTTT
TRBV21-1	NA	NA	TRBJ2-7	CASSNFREQNTGRTFSYEQYF	TGTGCCAGCAGCAATTTCAGGGAACAAAATACCGGGAGGACCTTCTCCTACGAGCAGTACTTC
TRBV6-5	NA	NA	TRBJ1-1	CASSRGNTEAFF	TGTGCCAGCTCCCGAGGGAACACTGAAGCTTTCTTT
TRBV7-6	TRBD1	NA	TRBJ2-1	CASSFSRDRLYNEQFF	TGTGCCAGCAGCTTCTCACGGGACAGGCTTTACAATGAGCAGTTCTTC
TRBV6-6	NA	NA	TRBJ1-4	CAWRDSLNEKLFF	TGTGCCTGGCGAGACAGCCTTAATGAAAAACTGTTTTTT
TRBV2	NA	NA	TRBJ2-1	CASSGVGGVSYNEQFF	TGTGCCAGCAGTGGAGTAGGCGGGGTCTCCTACAATGAGCAGTTCTTC
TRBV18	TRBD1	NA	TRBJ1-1	CASSARVQGVEAFF	TGTGCCAGCTCAGCCCGGGTACAGGGGGTTGAAGCTTTCTTT
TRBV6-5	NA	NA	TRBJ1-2	CASSYSKAGRGYTF	TGTGCCAGCAGTTACTCGAAGGCGGGTCGGGGCTACACCTTC
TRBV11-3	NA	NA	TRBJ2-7	CASSLDYRAYEQYF	TGTGCCAGCAGCTTAGATTACAGGGCCTACGAGCAGTACTTC
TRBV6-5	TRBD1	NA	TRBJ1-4	CASRDRGGEEKLFF	TGTGCCAGCAGGGACAGGGGAGGAGAGGAAAAACTGTTTTTT
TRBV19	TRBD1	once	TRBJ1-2	CASSIIGTDPGNYGYTF	TGTGCCAGTAGTATTATCGGGACAGACCCTGGTAACTATGGCTACACCTTC
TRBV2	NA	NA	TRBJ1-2	CASSEEGNYGYTF	TGTGCCAGCAGTGAAGAGGGTAACTATGGCTACACCTTC
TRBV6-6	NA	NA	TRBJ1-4	CASSYEAGQGEKLFF	TGTGCCAGCAGTTACGAGGCAGGTCAAGGTGAAAAACTGTTTTTT
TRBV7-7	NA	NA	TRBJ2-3	CASSQNLAATDTQYF	TGTGCTAGCAGCCAAAATCTGGCAGCCACAGATACGCAGTATTTT
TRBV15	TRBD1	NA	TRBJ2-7	CATSRGTGPYEQYF	TGTGCCACCAGCAGGGGGACAGGGCCCTACGAGCAGTACTTC
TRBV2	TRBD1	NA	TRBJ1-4	CASSERRGLGNEKLFF	TGTGCCAGCAGTGAGCGTAGGGGGCTGGGTAATGAAAAACTGTTTTTT
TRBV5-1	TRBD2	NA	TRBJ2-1	CASSSRTSGRLWQFF	TGCGCCAGCAGCTCAAGGACTAGCGGGAGGTTATGGCAGTTCTTC